This TCR beta chain came from a study of radiotherapy plus CTLA-4 blockade in lung cancer. About the research overall: Disease control was seen in 25% to 40% of patients, objective responses in 18%. General study findings and limits: TCR clones from tumors expanded in blood after radiotherapy plus ipilimumab. Early clonal dynamics of blood T cells, together with interferon-beta, were reported as the best response predictor.

Treatment of patients with chemo-refractory metastatic non-small-cell lung cancer consisted of focal radiation plus CTLA-4 blockade with ipilimumab. Unmatched junction bases numbered 4, after V lost 6 bases and J lost 3 bases. The length of the CDR3 is 13 residues. The V gene's germline CDR1 is SGHTS and CDR2 YDEGEE. In the case of this clone: The antigen is unknown.

Using immunoSEQ multiplex PCR, the repertoire was profiled, and TCRdb retains in-frame clones only, with some absent. The sample records roughly 48,000 clones, roughly four fifths being singletons. The J gene is TRBJ2-3, the V gene TRBV5-8; TRBD1 agrees at 7 bases. This TCR was sampled from a human donor with non-small cell lung cancer who had stable disease on radiotherapy plus ipilimumab. Sequences were derived from peripheral blood, sampled from a patient treated with radiotherapy plus ipilimumab. In DNA, the CDR3 is TGTGCCAGCACACCAGGGGGAACAGATACGCAGTATTTT. It encodes CASTPGGTDTQYF.